The 7 T cell receptor beta chains listed next were all sequenced from one sample in a study of tumor-infiltrating lymphocytes in primary liver carcinoma. With a constant-region primer, TCR beta cDNA was made from approximately 450 ng of total RNA. A slightly modified ARM-PCR protocol with three nested multiplex PCR rounds produced these TCR beta libraries. Running around 10 cycles apiece, the first two PCR rounds relied on TRBV1-TRBV30 forward primers together with a C-beta reverse primer. Each CDR3 protein gets one entry after TCRdb re-called the multiplex PCR reads with MiXCR. Here the sample spans 300,000 to 350,000 distinct CDR3 sequences, 50% to 60% being singletons. For blood RNA, unsorted whole blood served as the source, and germline DNA was extracted too. Sequencing was done on a sample of peripheral blood. The receptor source for this set is a woman aged 25-40 years with primary liver carcinoma and hepatitis B virus infection.

The chain carries TRBV4-2 and TRBJ2-3; TRBD2 agrees at 9 bases. The CDR3 contains 16 residues. Per germline, CDR1 LGHNA and CDR2 YNFKEQ. Trimming took 1 base from V and 5 from J; bases not matched to a gene: 7. This CDR3 reads CASSQGIAGVGDTQYF. The DNA of the CDR3 is TGTGCCAGCAGCCAAGGTATAGCGGGAGTAGGAGATACGCAGTATTTT.

As concerns this clonotype: A clone one base away is much larger, so this may be a read error. The rearrangement uses TRBV29-1 and TRBJ1-2, with D possibly TRBD1 on 5 matching bases. The germline CDR1 and CDR2 sequences are SQVTM and ANQGSEA. Trimming pared 3 bases from V and 12 bases from J, leaving 17 bases between. This CDR3 region has 12 residues. CDR3 DNA sequence: TGCAGCGTTGATAGGGGCAGGACCGGCCACACCTTC. Translating gives CSVDRGRTGHTF. Full variable domain (outside the CDR3, taken from reference TRBV29-1 and TRBJ1-2): SAVISQKPSRDICQRGTSLTIQCQVDSQVTMMFWYRQQPGQSLTLIATANQGSEATYESGFVIDKFPISRPNLTFSTLTVSNMSPEDSSIYLCSVDRGRTGHTFGSGTRLTVV.

As for this clonotype: An end of the junction differs from the germline gene, which may be a read error. V usage is TRBV6-1 and J usage is TRBJ2-4, with 11 bases lining up with TRBD2. The CDR3 consists of 19 residues. Germline V gives CDR1 MNHNS, CDR2 SASEGT. CDR3 coding DNA: TGTGCCGGCAGGGGAGGCGGACTAGCGGGTAACCGGGCCAAAAACATTCAGTACTTC. Translating gives CAGRGGGLAGNRAKNIQYF.

With respect to this clonotype: No conserved phenylalanine or tryptophan ends this CDR3, so it is likely a read error. The limits of the CDR3 on the DNA are not certain, so only TCRdb's listed CDR3 is given. The rearrangement joins TRBV5-6 to TRBJ2-2. The CDR3 length equals 14 residues, ends included. Germline CDR1 and CDR2: SGHDT and YYEEEE. The CDR3 sequence is CASSLLWQTGEPFS.

The count of this clonotype is one. J is TRBJ2-3 and V is TRBV24-1, with 11 nucleotides matching TRBD1. With V trimmed by 9 bases and J by 3 bases, 7 bases remained unmatched. The CDR3 is 15 amino acids. CDR1 and CDR2 (germline): KGHDR, SFDVKD. The DNA for the CDR3 is TGTGCCACCCCGAGCGGACAGGGGGCGACAGATACGCAGTATTTT. It translates to CATPSGQGATDTQYF.

Ten or more counts support this clonotype. V usage is TRBV11-2 and J usage is TRBJ2-6, with no clear D. The CDR3 length is 14 residues. V was shortened by 3 bases and J by 0 bases, with 3 bases between the two germline ends. Germline V CDR1 and CDR2: SGHAT, FQNNGV. The CDR3: CASSFSSGANVLTF. In nucleotides, the CDR3 is TGTGCCAGCAGCTTTAGCTCTGGGGCCAACGTCCTGACTTTC. The entire variable domain, with the rest obtained from reference TRBV11-2 and TRBJ2-6, is as follows: EAGVAQSPRYKIIEKRQSVAFWCNPISGHATLYWYQQILGQGPKLLIQFQNNGVVDDSQLPKDRFSAERLKGVDSTLKIQPAKLEDSAVYLCASSFSSGANVLTFGAGSRLTVL.

In the case of this clonotype: A junction end diverges from the germline sequence, so it may reflect a read error. V usage is TRBV29-1 and J usage is TRBJ2-3, with 10 nucleotides matching TRBD2. CDR3 length: 14 amino acids. Germline CDR1 reads SQVTM; CDR2 reads ANQGSEA. The CDR3 spells CGVTLAGVTDTQYF. The CDR3 nucleotides read TGTGGCGTCACTCTAGCGGGAGTAACAGATACGCAGTATTTT.